This paragraph covers one T cell receptor beta chain sequence. As yet, its antigen is unknown. The data derive from a study of OX40 agonist ivuxolimab in advanced cancers. General observations from the study: At 0.1 to 3.0 mg/kg, CD4+ and CD8+ blood T cells expanded clonally by week 6.

The table came from immunoSEQ multiplex PCR; TCRdb's copy has only in-frame clones and leaves some out. The table records about 140,000 clones, 93% of them present only once. The sequences come from CD4+ or CD8+ T cells sorted from blood, collected in a trial of the OX40 agonist ivuxolimab. The sequence was collected from an adult with an advanced solid tumor such as melanoma, head and neck, liver or kidney cancer.

DNA for the CDR3: TGTGCCAGCCTCCGACAGGGGAGCACCTACGAGCAGTACTTC. Translation: CASLRQGSTYEQYF. V is TRBV6-6 and J is TRBJ2-7; TRBD1 aligns across 8 bases. CDR3 length: 14 amino acids. The J segment lost 2 bases and the V segment lost 8 bases, leaving 8 bases of the junction unmatched. Looked up from germline, CDR1 is MNHNY and CDR2 is SVGAGI (reference sequence).